This T cell receptor beta chain is from a study of shared clonotypes between healthy human individuals. At the level of the study: There were three CD4 naive, three CD4 memory, two CD8 naive and one CD8 memory plates per donor.

Study-level results: All-four-donor shared clonotypes had higher generation probabilities than non-shared clonotypes did.

Using immunoSEQ multiplex PCR, the repertoire was profiled, and TCRdb retains in-frame clones only, with some absent. Of 2 million to 2.5 million clones in the sample, approximately 95% are singletons; the top ten hold roughly 0.13%. V lost 5 bases and J lost 2, with 16 bases in between. CDR3 length equals 15 residues. CDR1 is SGHNT and CDR2 is YYREEE in the germline V gene (reference sequence). Regarding this clone: Its antigen remains unidentified.

This TCR was recovered from a man aged 18 to 30 in good health. The gene calls are TRBV5-4 and TRBJ2-5, with D possibly being TRBD1 or TRBD2 (5 bases each). The source material was naive CD4+ T cells sorted from blood. Subset: CD45RA+ positively selected. The CDR3 DNA reads as TGTGCCAGCAGTGAAAGACCGGGGCCACAAGAGACCCAGTACTTC. Its translation is CASSERPGPQETQYF.